A selection of T cell receptor beta chains follows, all from one sample in a study of cytomegalovirus exposure and HLA in healthy donors. The repertoire was sequenced with immunoSEQ multiplex PCR; TCRdb's copy has only in-frame clones and lacks some. The sample holds 100,000 or so clones, more than 60% seen once. The sample taken for sequencing was PBMCs. These receptors originate from a woman under 30 in good health and CMV-seropositive. Both conserved end residues are part of each CDR3. Each record gives: CDR3 length, D gene, clone size, V gene, J gene, CDR3 DNA, CDR3 protein. A D gene is named only where the DNA matches it firmly. The size of a clone is reported for some rows only, either as once, few or many, or as a class for expanded clones.

>15|TRBD2|-|TRBV6-4|TRBJ2-1
TGTGCCAGCAGTGAAGGGACTAGCGACTACAATGAGCAGTTCTTC
CASSEGTSDYNEQFF
>14|-|once|TRBV2|TRBJ2-7
TGTGCCAGCTTGAGAGCGGGTGTCAACTACGAGCAGTACTTC
CASLRAGVNYEQYF
>15|-|-|TRBV6-1|TRBJ2-1
TGTGCCAGCAGTGAGGAGGGCTCCACTCCCCATGAGCAGTTCTTC
CASSEEGSTPHEQFF
>13|-|-|TRBV7-2|TRBJ2-7
TGTGCCAGCAGCTTCCCCCAGGGCTACGAGCAGTACTTC
CASSFPQGYEQYF
>14|TRBD1|few|TRBV19|TRBJ1-1
TGTGCCAGTAGTGGGGACAGTGGGCACACTGAAGCTTTCTTT
CASSGDSGHTEAFF
>12|-|-|TRBV5-8|TRBJ1-4
TGTGCCAGCAGCTTATACCCGGGACTCTCTCGGTTT
CASSLYPGLSRF
>15|-|medium-sized|TRBV5-1|TRBJ2-1
TGCGCCAGCAGCTTGTGGGGGGAGTCCTACAATGAGCAGTTCTTC
CASSLWGESYNEQFF
>14|-|few|TRBV7-2|TRBJ1-2
TGTGCCAGCAGCGGAGCCTGGAGTAACTATGGCTACACCTTC
CASSGAWSNYGYTF
>13|-|-|TRBV10-3|TRBJ1-1
TGTGCCATCAGTGACTCCGGACAGTTGGTTGCTTTCTTT
CAISDSGQLVAFF
>15|-|few|TRBV6-1|TRBJ1-4
TGTGCCAGCAGTCTCTCAGTCTTCGCCGATAAAAAACTGTTTTTT
CASSLSVFADKKLFF
>15|-|-|TRBV9|TRBJ2-1
TGTGCCAGCAGCCTTCTCGGGGTAGCTACGGGTGAGCAGTTCTTC
CASSLLGVATGEQFF
>15|-|-|TRBV25-1|TRBJ2-2
TGTGCCAGCAGTGAATTACAGGGGAACACCGGGGAGCTGTTTTTT
CASSELQGNTGELFF
>15|TRBD1|-|TRBV28|TRBJ2-3
TGTGCCAGCAGTCCCCAGGGGGCGCCTCCAGATACGCAGTATTTT
CASSPQGAPPDTQYF
>21|TRBD2|-|TRBV28|TRBJ2-7
TGTGCCAGCAGGCAAAGCCTATACAGGGCCAAAGGACTAGCGGGAGGCTACGAGCAGTACTTC
CASRQSLYRAKGLAGGYEQYF
>12|-|once|TRBV5-6|TRBJ2-5
TGTGCCAGCAGCTTGGCTCAAGAGACCCAGTACTTC
CASSLAQETQYF
>12|TRBD2|-|TRBV27|TRBJ2-1
TGTGCCAGCAGTTCGCTAGCGGGGGGTCAGTTCTTC
CASSSLAGGQFF
>15|-|-|TRBV4-1|TRBJ2-2
TGCGCCAGCAGCCAAGTGCTAGCGACTACCGGGGAGCTGTTTTTT
CASSQVLATTGELFF
>13|-|-|TRBV30|TRBJ1-3
TGTGCCTGGGAGGCGATTTCGGGAAACACCATATATTTT
CAWEAISGNTIYF
>17|TRBD2|once|TRBV18|TRBJ2-5
TGTGCCAGCTCACCTTTTGGACTAGCGGACCCGCAAGAGACCCAGTACTTC
CASSPFGLADPQETQYF
>14|-|few|TRBV28|TRBJ1-2
TGTGCCAGCAGTTTAATGAGCGGGGGCTATGGCTACACCTTC
CASSLMSGGYGYTF
>15|TRBD2|-|TRBV7-2|TRBJ2-7
TGTGCCAGCAGCTCTCTAGCGGGAGTCTCCTACGAGCAGTACTTC
CASSSLAGVSYEQYF
>15|-|-|TRBV2|TRBJ2-5
TGTGCCAGCAGGCCTACAGGGGCGGGGGGAGAGACCCAGTACTTC
CASRPTGAGGETQYF
>15|TRBD2|-|TRBV4-2|TRBJ2-7
TGTGCCAGCAGCCCGGGACTAGCGGTCTCCTACGAGCAGTACTTC
CASSPGLAVSYEQYF
>15|TRBD2|-|TRBV7-3|TRBJ2-7
TGTGCCAGCAGCCCAGGGACTAGCGCGTTCTACGAGCAGTACTTC
CASSPGTSAFYEQYF
>11|-|-|TRBV19|TRBJ1-1
TGTGCCAGTAGTCTTTTCACTGAAGCTTTCTTT
CASSLFTEAFF
>15|-|-|TRBV6-4|TRBJ1-1
TGTGCCAGCAGTGACTCGGCAGGGGCGAACACTGAAGCTTTCTTT
CASSDSAGANTEAFF
>14|-|few|TRBV7-2|TRBJ1-1
TGTGCCAGCAGATTGACAGGACTGAACACTGAAGCTTTCTTT
CASRLTGLNTEAFF
>15|TRBD2|few|TRBV27|TRBJ2-1
TGTGCCAGCAGGGACCTGGCTAGCGGGTACAATGAGCAGTTCTTC
CASRDLASGYNEQFF
>15|-|-|TRBV5-5|TRBJ1-4
TGTGCCAGCAGCACACCACAGGGAACTAATGAAAAACTGTTTTTT
CASSTPQGTNEKLFF
>15|TRBD2|-|TRBV9|TRBJ2-5
TGTGCCAGCAGCGCGGGACTAGCGGGAGAGGAGACCCAGTACTTC
CASSAGLAGEETQYF
>20|TRBD2|-|TRBV5-4|TRBJ2-6
TGTGCCAGCAGCTTTAACGGGCGATTTGCGGGAGGCTCTGGGGCCAACGTCCTGACTTTC
CASSFNGRFAGGSGANVLTF
>14|TRBD2|many|TRBV6-4|TRBJ2-3
TGTGCCACAAAGCGGGAGATGGGGACAGATACGCAGTATTTT
CATKREMGTDTQYF
>18|TRBD1|-|TRBV7-8|TRBJ2-7
TGTGCCAGCAGCATAGGGCGAGGGACAGGGGGCGTATTTTACGAGCAGTACTTC
CASSIGRGTGGVFYEQYF
>15|-|once|TRBV4-3|TRBJ2-3
TGCGCCAGCAGCCGGGGGACATTTGACTTGGCGACGCAGTATTTT
CASSRGTFDLATQYF
>16|TRBD1|-|TRBV30|TRBJ2-3
TGTGCCTGGAGTGTCAGGGGACAGGGCTTCGCAGATACGCAGTATTTT
CAWSVRGQGFADTQYF
>16|TRBD1|-|TRBV19|TRBJ2-3
TGTGCCAGTAGTGCCAATCACAGGGGTCGTTACGATACGCAGTATTTT
CASSANHRGRYDTQYF
>15|-|-|TRBV9|TRBJ1-4
TGTGCCAGCACCCCGGGACTTATAACTAATGAAAAACTGTTTTTT
CASTPGLITNEKLFF
>13|-|-|TRBV14|TRBJ1-2
TGTGCCAGCAGTCAAGATTGGAGGGCTGGCTACACCTTC
CASSQDWRAGYTF
>15|-|-|TRBV6-6|TRBJ1-4
TGTGCCAGCAGTTACTCGGGGGGAAGGCAGGAAAAACTGTTTTTT
CASSYSGGRQEKLFF
>13|-|-|TRBV6-5|TRBJ2-5
TGTGCCAGCGAAAAACGGGGTCAAGAGACCCAGTACTTC
CASEKRGQETQYF
>16|TRBD2|-|TRBV7-2|TRBJ2-2
TGTGCCAGCACCCCGGTTAGCGGGGACGGCACCGGGGAGCTGTTTTTT
CASTPVSGDGTGELFF
>15|-|-|TRBV9|TRBJ2-3
TGTGCCAGCAGCCCTCCCCGGGGTCATAGAGATACGCAGTATTTT
CASSPPRGHRDTQYF
>15|TRBD1|-|TRBV19|TRBJ1-1
TGTGCCAGTAGTAAAGACAGGGGGGATTCCACTGAAGCTTTCTTT
CASSKDRGDSTEAFF
>13|TRBD1|-|TRBV29-1|TRBJ2-1
TGCAGCGCGGGCCGAGACAGGGACGATGAGCAGTTCTTC
CSAGRDRDDEQFF
>17|-|-|TRBV9|TRBJ2-2
TGTGCCAGCAGCGTAGTCTCTCGCGGGATGAACACCGGGGAGCTGTTTTTT
CASSVVSRGMNTGELFF